The 29 T cell receptor beta chains below all came from one sample that was sequenced in a study of cytotoxic CD8 clonotypes in ibrutinib-treated CLL. Measured with immunoSEQ multiplex PCR; TCRdb has only the in-frame clones, and not every one. The sample includes fewer than 50,000 clones, around 53% of them seen just once. The input for sequencing was PBMCs, taken after 12 months of ibrutinib treatment. These TCRs come from a human donor with chronic lymphocytic leukemia.

The V gene is TRBV30, the J gene TRBJ1-5; D call uncertain. Germline assignment: CDR1 GTSNPN and CDR2 SVGIG (reference sequence). The CDR3 is 14 residues long. V was pared by 0 bases and J by 2 bases, with 8 bases between. The CDR3: CAWSVVERNQPQHF. In DNA, the CDR3 is TGTGCCTGGAGTGTGGTCGAGCGCAATCAGCCCCAGCATTTT.

This clone was seen a handful of times. J is TRBJ1-6 and V is TRBV18, with 9 bases lining up with TRBD1. CDR1 is KGHSH and CDR2 is LQKENI in the germline V gene. The length of the CDR3 is 16 residues. The J segment lost 9 bases and the V segment lost 2 bases, leaving 8 bases of the junction unmatched. The CDR3 loop is CASSPNLETGGSPLHF. The CDR3 DNA reads as TGTGCCAGCTCACCAAATCTCGAGACAGGGGGTTCACCCCTCCACTTT.

The chain couples TRBV19 to TRBJ2-5; 9 positions agree with TRBD1. The germline V gene encodes CDR1 LNHDA and CDR2 SQIVND (reference sequence). The V gene end was trimmed by 4 bases and the J gene end by 5 bases; junction bases not matched to a gene: 2. This CDR3 comprises 13 residues. CDR3 DNA: TGTGCCAGTAGTAGGGACAGGGCGGAGACCCAGTACTTC. Amino acids: CASSRDRAETQYF.

This sequence joins TRBV19 and TRBJ1-2, with a weak D call TRBD1 (5 bases). Trimming pared 2 bases from V and 5 bases from J, leaving 9 bases between. There are 13 residues in the CDR3. CDR1 is LNHDA and CDR2 is SQIVND in the germline V gene (reference sequence). CDR3 amino acids: CASSIRDGYGYTF. The CDR3 nucleotides are TGTGCCAGTAGTATAAGGGACGGATATGGCTACACCTTC. Filled out from reference TRBV19 and TRBJ1-2, the complete variable domain reads DGGITQSPKYLFRKEGQNVTLSCEQNLNHDAMYWYRQDPGQGLRLIYYSQIVNDFQKGDIAEGYSVSREKKESFPLTVTSAQKNPTAFYLCASSIRDGYGYTFGSGTRLTVV.

The chain is built from TRBV7-2 and TRBJ2-7; 9 bases map to TRBD1. Germline V gives CDR1 SGHTA, CDR2 FQGNSA. After removal of 5 bases from V and 5 bases from J, the junction contained 7 bases not matched to a gene. The length of the CDR3 is 14 residues. The CDR3 DNA follows: TGTGCCAGCAGCCATGGGACAGGGAGACACGAGCAGTACTTC. Translated: CASSHGTGRHEQYF.

The chain links TRBV9 to TRBJ1-2; D is unresolved. CDR1 is SGDLS, CDR2 YYNGEE, per germline. The CDR3 runs to 15 residues. V gave up 4 bases and J gave up 2 bases, with 15 bases separating them. The CDR3 DNA is TGTGCCAGCAGCCCCCGGGCCGCCGTCAACTATGGCTACACCTTC. Translation: CASSPRAAVNYGYTF.

There are a few counts of this clone. This sequence joins TRBV10-3 and TRBJ2-7; D not resolved. CDR1 is ENHRY, CDR2 SYGVKD, per germline. The CDR3 is 14 residues long. V lost 2 bases, J lost 2 bases, and 10 bases lay in between. For the CDR3, the DNA is TGTGCCATCAGTGAGGGAGACCATCCCTACGAGCAGTACTTC. It encodes CAISEGDHPYEQYF.

V usage is TRBV2 and J usage is TRBJ2-5; D unclear. The length of the CDR3 is 13 residues. V was pared by 5 bases and J by 5 bases, with 12 bases between. Germline assignment: CDR1 SNHLY and CDR2 FYNNEI. The CDR3 DNA reads TGTGCCAGCAGTTGGTTACCTAAGGAGACCCAGTACTTC. It encodes CASSWLPKETQYF.

The chain has TRBV12-5 and TRBJ1-1, with D unresolved. V was trimmed by 7 bases and J by 6 bases, leaving 18 bases between them. The CDR3 is made up of 14 amino acids. CDR1 LGHNT and CDR2 FRNRAP come from the germline V gene. The CDR3 loop reads CASAPRTVGAEAFF. The DNA of the CDR3 is TGTGCTAGTGCCCCTAGGACGGTCGGGGCTGAAGCTTTCTTT.

The V call is TRBV6-1, the J call TRBJ1-2; D is possibly TRBD1 (6 bases). CDR3 length: 13 amino acids. V lost 4 bases to trimming and J lost 5 bases, with 11 bases between them. CDR1 is MNHNS and CDR2 is SASEGT in the germline V gene. The CDR3 here is CASSGGRGYGYTF. CDR3 DNA: TGTGCCAGCAGTGGGGGCAGGGGATATGGCTACACCTTC.

CDR3 sequence (DNA): TGTGCCAGCAGTATTATCACTAGCGGGAGTGCCGGGGAGCTGTTTTTT. Its protein is CASSIITSGSAGELFF. J is TRBJ2-2 and V is TRBV28, with 11 bases aligning to TRBD2. Germline values: CDR1 MDHEN, CDR2 SYDVKM. The CDR3 has 16 amino acids. The V gene end was trimmed by 5 bases and the J gene end by 6 bases; junction bases not matched to a gene: 8.

As DNA, the CDR3 is TGTGCCAGCAGACCCGGGACCCCACCCTACAATGAGCAGTTCTTC. This encodes CASRPGTPPYNEQFF. This chain joins TRBV2 and TRBJ2-1; D possibly matches TRBD1 or TRBD2 (5 bases each). V was pared by 6 bases and J by 2 bases, with 14 bases between. CDR1 and CDR2 from the germline V gene are SNHLY and FYNNEI. This CDR3 comprises 15 residues.

The rearrangement joins TRBV2 to TRBJ2-3; D gene ambiguous. This CDR3 spans 14 amino acids. V was cut by 6 bases and J by 6 bases, with 16 bases left in between. Germline assignment: CDR1 SNHLY and CDR2 FYNNEI. The CDR3 loop is CASRPLWGSDTQYF. The DNA for the CDR3 is TGTGCCAGCAGACCACTCTGGGGTTCGGATACGCAGTATTTT.

The chain has TRBV14 and TRBJ2-1, with D tentatively TRBD1 (6 bases). CDR3 length equals 13 residues. V was trimmed by 0 bases and J by 12 bases, leaving 12 bases between them. Germline CDR1 is SGHDN and CDR2 is FVKESK. The CDR3 DNA reads as TGTGCCAGCAGCCAAGACTACAGGGCATGGCAGTTCTTC. It is translated as CASSQDYRAWQFF.

The chain couples TRBV7-8 to TRBJ2-7; 7 bases are shared with TRBD2. The ends lost 1 base at V and 0 bases at J; junction bases unmatched: 6. This CDR3 has 16 residues. Germline V lookup: CDR1 SGHVS, CDR2 FQNEAQ. CDR3 in DNA: TGTGCCAGCAGCTTAGGGCTAGCGGCGAACTCCTACGAGCAGTACTTC. It is translated as CASSLGLAANSYEQYF.

The sample holds a few counts of this clone. The V and J genes are TRBV10-3 and TRBJ1-1; possibly TRBD1 for D (6 bases). V was shortened by 8 bases and J by 6 bases, with 22 bases between the two germline ends. The germline V gene has CDR1 ENHRY and CDR2 SYGVKD. The CDR3 contains 15 residues. The CDR3 loop is CAIEQGRRGTSEAFF. The CDR3 nucleotides are TGTGCCATCGAGCAGGGGCGCAGGGGAACATCTGAAGCTTTCTTT.

DNA for the CDR3: TGTGCCACCAGCAGGGGACCGAACTCTGGAAACACCATATATTTT. Its protein product is CATSRGPNSGNTIYF. The rearrangement links TRBV15 to TRBJ1-3; perhaps TRBD1 as D (5 bases). CDR3 length equals 15 residues. CDR1 and CDR2 from the germline V gene are LNHNV and YYDKDF (reference sequence). V lost 3 bases and J lost 0, with 9 bases in between.

This clone was seen a few times. The chain's CDR3 is CASSLTSGYQETQYF. DNA for the CDR3: TGTGCCAGCAGCTTGACTAGCGGATATCAAGAGACCCAGTACTTC. V usage is TRBV7-2 and J usage is TRBJ2-5, with 9 bases aligning to TRBD2. The V segment lost 3 bases and the J segment 2 bases; nucleotides outside the gene matches: 4. Germline V lookup: CDR1 SGHTA, CDR2 FQGNSA. The CDR3 length is 15 residues.

This clone was detected only a few times. The chain uses TRBV7-9 and TRBJ2-5; no firm D call. This CDR3 has 13 amino acids. Germline V lookup: CDR1 SEHNR, CDR2 FQNEAQ (reference sequence). V shed 2 bases and J shed 1 base, with 5 bases lying between them. CDR3 DNA: TGTGCCAGCAGCTTATCTCCCCAAGAGACCCAGTACTTC. Its protein product is CASSLSPQETQYF. Full variable domain (outside the CDR3, taken from reference TRBV7-9 and TRBJ2-5): DTGVSQNPRHKITKRGQNVTFRCDPISEHNRLYWYRQTLGQGPEFLTYFQNEAQLEKSRLLSDRFSAERPKGSFSTLEIQRTEQGDSAMYLCASSLSPQETQYFGPGTRLLVL.

The rearrangement joins TRBV4-1 to TRBJ2-6; a possible D gene is TRBD2 (6 bases). Per the germline V gene, CDR1 is MGHRA and CDR2 is YSYEKL. V lost 1 base and J lost 4, with 11 bases in between. The CDR3 is 16 residues long. CDR3 in DNA: TGCGCCAGCAGCCAAGTAGGCGGGGTCGGGGCCAACGTCCTGACTTTC. Protein sequence: CASSQVGGVGANVLTF.

The chain employs TRBV13 and TRBJ2-5; TRBD2 might be the D (6 bases). The V end lost 4 bases, the J end lost 5 bases, and 17 bases lay between the germline ends. CDR1 is PRHDT, CDR2 FYEKMQ, per germline (reference sequence). The CDR3 is 15 amino acids. The CDR3 DNA sequence: TGTGCCAGCAGCTCCCCTCGCGGGAATGAGGAGACCCAGTACTTC. It specifies CASSSPRGNEETQYF.

In its sample, this clone was seen a few times. The chain uses TRBV28 and TRBJ2-5, with TRBD2 as a possible D gene (5 bases). Germline CDR1 and CDR2: MDHEN and SYDVKM. The CDR3 contains 14 residues. The V end lost 1 base, the J end lost 4 bases, and 10 bases lay between the germline ends. The CDR3 region is CASSLYGIAETQYF. The DNA of the CDR3 is TGTGCCAGCAGTTTATACGGGATAGCAGAGACCCAGTACTTC.

CDR3 amino acids: CASSAGGRFEAFF. Here the CDR3 DNA reads TGTGCCAGCAGTGCCGGGGGGCGATTTGAAGCTTTCTTT. The J gene is TRBJ1-1, the V gene TRBV2; a weak D match, TRBD1 (6 bases). Deletions cut 4 bases from V and 7 bases from J, with 13 bases between. CDR3 length equals 13 residues. CDR1 is SNHLY and CDR2 is FYNNEI in the germline V gene.

The chain joins TRBV2 to TRBJ1-2; tentative D call: TRBD1 (6 bases). The ends were cut back, 4 bases at V and 6 bases at J, with 12 bases in the middle. CDR3 length: 13 residues. Germline lookup yields CDR1 SNHLY and CDR2 FYNNEI. CDR3 loop: CASSVRGGDGYTF. In DNA, the CDR3 is TGTGCCAGCAGTGTCAGGGGAGGGGATGGCTACACCTTC.

This chain links TRBV28 with TRBJ1-3, with a tentative D call TRBD1 (5 bases). This CDR3 is built from 15 residues. Trimming stripped 6 bases from V and 4 bases from J, with 16 bases between. Germline V gene sequence: CDR1 MDHEN, CDR2 SYDVKM. Written as DNA, the CDR3 is TGTGCCAGCAGGTCTTGGGGGGTGAGGGGAAACACCATATATTTT. Its protein is CASRSWGVRGNTIYF. Filled out from reference TRBV28 and TRBJ1-3, the complete variable domain reads DVKVTQSSRYLVKRTGEKVFLECVQDMDHENMFWYRQDPGLGLRLIYFSYDVKMKEKGDIPEGYSVSREKKERFSLILESASTNQTSMYLCASRSWGVRGNTIYFGEGSWLTVV.

In this sample, this clone turned up a few times. CDR3 bases: TGTGCCATCACCCCGGGGACTGCTTCTGGAAACACCATATATTTT. This codes for CAITPGTASGNTIYF. The chain uses TRBV10-3 and TRBJ1-3, with a tentative D call TRBD1 (5 bases). Germline V lookup: CDR1 ENHRY, CDR2 SYGVKD. The CDR3 contains 15 residues. The ends were cut back, 7 bases at V and 1 base at J, with 14 bases in the middle.

V gene TRBV4-1 combines with J gene TRBJ1-5; no clear D gene. The germline gives CDR1 MGHRA, CDR2 YSYEKL. The V gene lost 0 bases and the J gene lost 0 bases, with 21 bases spanning the gap. The CDR3 contains 20 residues. The CDR3 region has the DNA TGCGCCAGCAGCCAAGAGGCCGACGTGGGCAGGACGAGTAGCAATCAGCCCCAGCATTTT. This codes for CASSQEADVGRTSSNQPQHF.

This clone has just a few counts. This chain uses TRBV6-6 with TRBJ1-3; no clear D gene. The CDR3 consists of 14 residues. In germline, CDR1 is MNHNY, CDR2 SVGAGI (reference sequence). The germline V and J ends were trimmed by 2 bases and 0 bases, with 5 bases remaining between them. In nucleotides, the CDR3 is TGTGCCAGCAGTTACCTGGGCTCTGGAAACACCATATATTTT. It is translated as CASSYLGSGNTIYF.

This rearrangement joins TRBV30 to TRBJ1-4; 7 nucleotides align to TRBD1. Germline assignment: CDR1 GTSNPN and CDR2 SVGIG (reference sequence). This CDR3 is built from 12 residues. V dropped 5 bases and J dropped 5; count of bases not matched to a gene: 2. CDR3 protein: CAWDRANEKLFF. DNA for the CDR3: TGTGCCTGGGACAGGGCGAATGAAAAACTGTTTTTT.